The sequence of this TCR beta chain was determined in a study of cytomegalovirus exposure and HLA in healthy donors. Study-level information: Within the Caucasian-associated ancestry cluster were more than 75% of the roughly 360 genotyped donors. The study, taken as a whole, reports: Association with HLA alleles at 0.05 false discovery rate was found for around 17,000 TCR beta sequences in a later analysis.

The V end lost 6 bases, the J end lost 0 bases, and 15 bases lay between the germline ends. The CDR3 loop spans 16 amino acids. The V gene's germline CDR1 is SGHAT and CDR2 FQNNGV. Of note for this clone: Its antigen is as yet unknown.

Researchers ran the PCR with 60 Vbeta and 13 Jbeta primers. Only in-frame clones appear in the TCRdb table, and some are missing; sequencing was by immunoSEQ multiplex PCR. The profile shows hundreds of thousands of clones, roughly two thirds of them singletons. The sample was PBMCs. The J gene is TRBJ2-1, the V gene TRBV11-2; D is perhaps TRBD1 (6 bases). The receptor comes from a female donor in good health and CMV-seronegative. CDR3 nucleotide sequence: TGTGCCAGCAGGTCCGGACAGTCCCCCTCCTACAATGAGCAGTTCTTC. Amino acids: CASRSGQSPSYNEQFF.